The following is a TCR beta chain sequence with its context. In germline, CDR1 is SGHTA, CDR2 FQGNSA. The CDR3 runs 14 residues. Trimming took 6 bases from V and 4 from J, leaving 15 bases between them. The record originates from a study of control samples from healthy donors and cancer patients. The protocol was immunoSEQ multiplex PCR, while the TCRdb copy is restricted to in-frame clones and leaves out a portion. The repertoire table contains around 190,000 clones. This TCR derives from a young woman in good health. The specimen was blood. The chain is built from TRBV7-2 and TRBJ2-5, with D possibly TRBD2 on 7 matching bases. CDR3 region: CASSVVRGGETQYF. The CDR3 coding sequence is TGTGCCAGCAGTGTAGTAAGGGGGGGAGAGACCCAGTACTTC.